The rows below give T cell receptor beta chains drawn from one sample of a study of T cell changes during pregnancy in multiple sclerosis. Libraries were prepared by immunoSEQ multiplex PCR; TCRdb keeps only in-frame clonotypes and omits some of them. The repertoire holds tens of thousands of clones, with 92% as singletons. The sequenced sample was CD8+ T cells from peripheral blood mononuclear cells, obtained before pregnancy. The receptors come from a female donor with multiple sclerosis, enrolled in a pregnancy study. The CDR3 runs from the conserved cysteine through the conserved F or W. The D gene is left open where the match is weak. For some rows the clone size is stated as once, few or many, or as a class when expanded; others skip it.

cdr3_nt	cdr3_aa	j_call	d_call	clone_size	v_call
TGCAGCGTTGCCAACCCACTTAACTATGGCTACACCTTC	CSVANPLNYGYTF	TRBJ1-2	NA	NA	TRBV29-1
TGTGCCATCTTAGACCAGGCTGCCACTGAAGCTTTCTTT	CAILDQAATEAFF	TRBJ1-1	NA	NA	TRBV10-3
TGTGCCAGCGCTGCGGGTAGCAATCAGCCCCAGCATTTT	CASAAGSNQPQHF	TRBJ1-5	NA	NA	TRBV9
TGTGCCAGCAGCCAAGTAGCCACGCAGTATTTT	CASSQVATQYF	TRBJ2-3	NA	NA	TRBV14
TGTGCCAGCAGCGGACTGATTAACTATGGCTACACCTTC	CASSGLINYGYTF	TRBJ1-2	NA	once	TRBV9
TGTGCCAGCAGCTTTAAAGGGGGCCCTGAAGCTTTCTTT	CASSFKGGPEAFF	TRBJ1-1	TRBD1	NA	TRBV7-9
TGTGCCAGCAGGAACGGACAGGGCCCGCTCAACGAGCAGTACTTC	CASRNGQGPLNEQYF	TRBJ2-7	TRBD1	NA	TRBV2
TGTGCCAGCAGTGAAACAGGGGGGAATTCACCCCTCCACTTT	CASSETGGNSPLHF	TRBJ1-6	TRBD1	few	TRBV6-4
TGTGCCAGCAGCTTGGGGCAGTCGACCCTCCACTTT	CASSLGQSTLHF	TRBJ1-6	NA	NA	TRBV5-6
TGTGCCAGCAGTTACTCGACAGGGGAAGCGGGTGAAGCTTTCTTT	CASSYSTGEAGEAFF	TRBJ1-1	TRBD1	NA	TRBV6-6
TGTGCCAGCAGTTTTAGCGGGGCATACAATGAGCAGTTCTTC	CASSFSGAYNEQFF	TRBJ2-1	TRBD2	NA	TRBV7-6
TGTGCCATCAGTGGACTAGAGGGGCACGAGCAGTACTTC	CAISGLEGHEQYF	TRBJ2-7	NA	NA	TRBV10-3
TGTGCCAGTAGTCCTGCTAGCAATGAGCAGTTCTTC	CASSPASNEQFF	TRBJ2-1	NA	NA	TRBV19
TGTGCCAGCAGCTCTCGACAGGGGAACACTGAAGCTTTCTTT	CASSSRQGNTEAFF	TRBJ1-1	TRBD1	NA	TRBV5-4
TGTGCCAGCAGTTACTCTCGATACGGGGTCGACTACGAGCAGTACTTC	CASSYSRYGVDYEQYF	TRBJ2-7	NA	NA	TRBV6-6
TGTGCCTTAAGCGGGGGGCCATCTACTTTGACCTACAATGAGCAGTTCTTC	CALSGGPSTLTYNEQFF	TRBJ2-1	TRBD2	NA	TRBV2
TGCGCCAGCAGCTTGTCAGGGGGCGGTGGCTACACCTTC	CASSLSGGGGYTF	TRBJ1-2	TRBD1	NA	TRBV5-1
TGCAGCGTTGAAGGTAGCGCTCCCTACGAGCAGTACTTC	CSVEGSAPYEQYF	TRBJ2-7	NA	once	TRBV29-1
TGTGCCAGCAGCCACCGGGTGGACAGGGGGCGATCACCCCTCCACTTT	CASSHRVDRGRSPLHF	TRBJ1-6	TRBD1	NA	TRBV9
TGTGCCAGCACTACACTGGGAGGCGGGGAGAGACAAGAGACCCAGTACTTC	CASTTLGGGERQETQYF	TRBJ2-5	NA	once	TRBV11-1
TGTGCCAGCAGCGACCCTCTGACAGGGGGCGTCTACAATGAGCAGTTCTTC	CASSDPLTGGVYNEQFF	TRBJ2-1	TRBD1	NA	TRBV9
TGTGCCAGCAGTTTAGGGGGGGCTAGCACAGATACGCAGTATTTT	CASSLGGASTDTQYF	TRBJ2-3	NA	NA	TRBV27
TGTGCCAGCAGCTTAGGACTGGAATGGAGCAATCAGCCCCAGCATTTT	CASSLGLEWSNQPQHF	TRBJ1-5	NA	NA	TRBV7-9
TGTGCCAGCAGCTTACCGGGACAGGGGAACTACGAGCAGTACTTC	CASSLPGQGNYEQYF	TRBJ2-7	TRBD1	NA	TRBV7-9
TGTGCCAGCACTTCCGTCTACGGGGGGGGCCAAGAGACCCAGTACTTC	CASTSVYGGGQETQYF	TRBJ2-5	TRBD2	NA	TRBV7-6
TGTGCCAGCAGTTTGAGAGGGGGCCGTGGCTACACCTTC	CASSLRGGRGYTF	TRBJ1-2	TRBD1	NA	TRBV28
TGTGCCAGCAGTGAAGTGGACAGTTACAATGAGCAGTTCTTC	CASSEVDSYNEQFF	TRBJ2-1	NA	NA	TRBV6-1
TGCGCCAGCATCGGCTTGGGACTAGCGGGGGAATCCTACGAGCAGTACTTC	CASIGLGLAGESYEQYF	TRBJ2-7	TRBD2	NA	TRBV5-1
TGTGCCAGCAGTACCGACAGGGATGGCTACACCTTC	CASSTDRDGYTF	TRBJ1-2	TRBD1	NA	TRBV27
TGTGCCAGCAGCTTGAGTAGCGGGAGGGCGGGTGAGCAGTTCTTC	CASSLSSGRAGEQFF	TRBJ2-1	TRBD2	NA	TRBV5-4
TGTGCCAGTAGCGTGGGACAAGCCTACGAGCAGTACTTC	CASSVGQAYEQYF	TRBJ2-7	NA	NA	TRBV19
TGTGCCAGCAGGGCTAACGAGGGTCCGAACACTGAAGCTTTCTTT	CASRANEGPNTEAFF	TRBJ1-1	NA	few	TRBV7-9
TGCGCCAGCAGCCCCCGCGGTAGGATGGACACTGAAGCTTTCTTT	CASSPRGRMDTEAFF	TRBJ1-1	NA	NA	TRBV5-1
TGTGCCAGCCTAGGCCGGGACAGGGCGAACTATGGCTACACCTTC	CASLGRDRANYGYTF	TRBJ1-2	TRBD1	NA	TRBV19
TGTGCCAGCAGCTCCCTGAGGGGGTCCTACAATGAGCAGTTCTTC	CASSSLRGSYNEQFF	TRBJ2-1	NA	NA	TRBV9
TGTGCCAGCAGTTTCTGGCAGGCCGGGGAGCCCGGGGAGCTGTTTTTT	CASSFWQAGEPGELFF	TRBJ2-2	NA	NA	TRBV28
TGTGCCAGCAGCTTAGTTGGGGCGCAGAAAGAGACCCAGTACTTC	CASSLVGAQKETQYF	TRBJ2-5	NA	NA	TRBV7-6
TGTGCCAGCAGCTCTCAAGAGACCCAGTACTTC	CASSSQETQYF	TRBJ2-5	NA	NA	TRBV5-6
TGCAGCGCAGAAAGGAAGGGGACTGAAGCTTTCTTT	CSAERKGTEAFF	TRBJ1-1	NA	few	TRBV29-1
TGCGCCAGCAGCCCGACAGGCAGCAACTATGGCTACACCTTC	CASSPTGSNYGYTF	TRBJ1-2	NA	NA	TRBV5-1
TGTGCCAGCAGCTTGGAGGCAGGCTTCACTGAAGCTTTCTTT	CASSLEAGFTEAFF	TRBJ1-1	NA	NA	TRBV5-5
TGTGCCAGCAGCTCCCCCGGGACAGAGGTTCCAGATACGCAGTATTTT	CASSSPGTEVPDTQYF	TRBJ2-3	TRBD1	NA	TRBV5-6
TGTGCCAGCAGTGATCGCCCCGACAGGGGGCTGGGTCAGCCCCAGCATTTT	CASSDRPDRGLGQPQHF	TRBJ1-5	TRBD1	NA	TRBV2
TGTGCCAGCAACCCCTGGGGCAGCTACAATGAGCAGTTCTTC	CASNPWGSYNEQFF	TRBJ2-1	NA	NA	TRBV9
TGTGCCAGCAGCTTGGGAAACAGGGGTACCTACAATGAGCAGTTCTTC	CASSLGNRGTYNEQFF	TRBJ2-1	TRBD1	NA	TRBV5-5
TGCGCCAGCAGCCAGGACCCCGGACAGAACTATGGCTACACCTTC	CASSQDPGQNYGYTF	TRBJ1-2	NA	NA	TRBV4-1
TGTGCCAGCAGCCCCCCGGGGGGAGAATCGACAAGCACAGATACGCAGTATTTT	CASSPPGGESTSTDTQYF	TRBJ2-3	TRBD2	NA	TRBV7-9
TGTGCCAGCAGCGTAGACGGTGGGGAGGCGGGACACAATGAGCAGTTCTTC	CASSVDGGEAGHNEQFF	TRBJ2-1	NA	NA	TRBV9
TGTGCCAGTAGTATGGGAGGGGGTACTGAAGCTTTCTTT	CASSMGGGTEAFF	TRBJ1-1	NA	NA	TRBV19
TGTGCCACCAAACCCGTTTTACAGGACTCCTACGAGCAGTACTTC	CATKPVLQDSYEQYF	TRBJ2-7	NA	NA	TRBV5-5
TGTGCCAGCAGCAAACAGGTCCCCGGCACAGATACGCAGTATTTT	CASSKQVPGTDTQYF	TRBJ2-3	NA	NA	TRBV6-5
TGTGCCAGCAGTCGAAGAAGGGCAGGGCAAGAGACCCAGTACTTC	CASSRRRAGQETQYF	TRBJ2-5	NA	NA	TRBV27
TGTGCCAGCAGTTTAAGTCGCGGCAATGAGCAGTTCTTC	CASSLSRGNEQFF	TRBJ2-1	NA	NA	TRBV27
TGTGCCAGCTCACCATTGGGGCTCTCCTACAATGAGCAGTTCTTC	CASSPLGLSYNEQFF	TRBJ2-1	NA	NA	TRBV18